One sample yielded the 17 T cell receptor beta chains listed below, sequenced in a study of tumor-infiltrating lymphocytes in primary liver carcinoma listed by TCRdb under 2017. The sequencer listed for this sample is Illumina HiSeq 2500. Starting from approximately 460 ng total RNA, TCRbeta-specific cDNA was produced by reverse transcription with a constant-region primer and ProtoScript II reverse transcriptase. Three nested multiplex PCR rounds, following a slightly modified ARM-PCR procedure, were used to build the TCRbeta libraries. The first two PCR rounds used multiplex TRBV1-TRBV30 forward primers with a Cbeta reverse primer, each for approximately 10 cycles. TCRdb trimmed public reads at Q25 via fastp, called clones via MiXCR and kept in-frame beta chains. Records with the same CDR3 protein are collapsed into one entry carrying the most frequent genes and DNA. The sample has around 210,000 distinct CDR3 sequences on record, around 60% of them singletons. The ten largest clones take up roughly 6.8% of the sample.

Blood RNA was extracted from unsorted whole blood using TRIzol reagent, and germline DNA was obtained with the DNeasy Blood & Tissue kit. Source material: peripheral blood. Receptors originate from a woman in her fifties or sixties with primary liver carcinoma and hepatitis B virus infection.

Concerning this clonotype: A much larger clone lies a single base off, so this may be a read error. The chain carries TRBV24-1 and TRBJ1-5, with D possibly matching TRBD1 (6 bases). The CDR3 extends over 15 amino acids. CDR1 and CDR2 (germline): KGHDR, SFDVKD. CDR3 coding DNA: TGTGCCACCAGTGAGATAGGACAGTACAATCAGTCCCAGCATTTT. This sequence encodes CATSEIGQYNQSQHF.

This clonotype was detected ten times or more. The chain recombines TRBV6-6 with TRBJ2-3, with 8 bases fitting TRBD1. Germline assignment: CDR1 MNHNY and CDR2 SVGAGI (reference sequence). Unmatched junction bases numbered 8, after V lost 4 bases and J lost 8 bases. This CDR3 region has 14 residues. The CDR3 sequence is CASSFGQGRGTQYF. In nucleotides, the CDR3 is TGTGCCAGCAGTTTCGGACAGGGCCGCGGTACGCAGTATTTT.

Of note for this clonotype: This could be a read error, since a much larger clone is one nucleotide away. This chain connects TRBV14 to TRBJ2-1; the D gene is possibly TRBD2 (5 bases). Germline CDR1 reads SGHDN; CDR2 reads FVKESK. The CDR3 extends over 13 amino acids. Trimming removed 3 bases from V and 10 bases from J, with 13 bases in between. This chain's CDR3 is CASSHTRGYEQFF. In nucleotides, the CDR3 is TGTGCCAGCAGCCATACCCGCGGGTACGAGCAGTTCTTC.

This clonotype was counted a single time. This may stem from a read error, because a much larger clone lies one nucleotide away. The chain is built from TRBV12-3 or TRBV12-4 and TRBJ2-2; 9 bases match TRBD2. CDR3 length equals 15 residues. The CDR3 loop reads CVSSRTSVATGELFF. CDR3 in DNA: TGTGTCAGCAGCCGGACTAGCGTGGCCACCGGGGAGCTGTTTTTT.

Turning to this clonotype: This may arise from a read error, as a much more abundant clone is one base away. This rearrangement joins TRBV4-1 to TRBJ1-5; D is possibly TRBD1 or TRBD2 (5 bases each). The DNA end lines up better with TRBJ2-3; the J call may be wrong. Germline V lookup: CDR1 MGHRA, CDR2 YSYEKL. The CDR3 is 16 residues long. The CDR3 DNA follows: TGCGCCAGCAGCCAAGAGGGGACCAGGGCGGGTCAGCCCCAGTATTTT. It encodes CASSQEGTRAGQPQYF.

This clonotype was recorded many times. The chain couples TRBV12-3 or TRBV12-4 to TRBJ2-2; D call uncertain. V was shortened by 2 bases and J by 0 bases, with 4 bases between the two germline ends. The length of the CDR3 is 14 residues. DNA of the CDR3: TGTGCCAGCAGTTTATATTCGAACACCGGGGAGCTGTTTTTT. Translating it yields CASSLYSNTGELFF.

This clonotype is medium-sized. In DNA form, the CDR3 reads TGTGCCAGCAGCCTTAGCGGGAGGGCCCACACCGGGGAGCTGTTTTTT. Translated, it gives CASSLSGRAHTGELFF. The V and J genes are TRBV11-1 and TRBJ2-2; 11 bases align to TRBD2. Germline V gene lookup returns CDR1 SGHAT and CDR2 FQDESV (reference sequence). V lost 5 bases to trimming and J lost 3 bases; unmatched junction nucleotides: 5. The CDR3 totals 16 residues.

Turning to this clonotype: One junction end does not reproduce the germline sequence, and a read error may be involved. The CDR3 loop reads CASSLDPISGETQHF. The CDR3 coding sequence is TGTGCCAGCAGCTTAGACCCGATTAGCGGAGAGACCCAGCACTTC. The chain carries TRBV11-3 and TRBJ2-5, with D maybe TRBD2 (6 bases). The CDR3 spans 15 residues. Germline V gene sequence: CDR1 SGHNT, CDR2 YENEEA. Looking up the rest from reference TRBV11-3 and TRBJ2-5 gives the full variable domain: EAGVVQSPRYKIIEKKQPVAFWCNPISGHNTLYWYLQNLGQGPELLIRYENEEAVDDSQLPKDRFSAERLKGVDSTLKIQPAELGDSAVYLCASSLDPISGETQHFGPGTRLLVL.

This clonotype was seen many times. CDR3 residues: CASGLVRTSVNNEQFF. The CDR3 DNA follows: TGTGCTAGTGGTTTGGTACGGACTAGCGTGAACAATGAGCAGTTCTTC. This chain links TRBV12-5 with TRBJ2-1, with 9 bases that match TRBD2. The junction had 5 bases not matched to a gene; V was cut back by 0 bases and J by 5 bases. CDR1 LGHNT and CDR2 FRNRAP come from the germline V gene. This CDR3 comprises 16 residues.

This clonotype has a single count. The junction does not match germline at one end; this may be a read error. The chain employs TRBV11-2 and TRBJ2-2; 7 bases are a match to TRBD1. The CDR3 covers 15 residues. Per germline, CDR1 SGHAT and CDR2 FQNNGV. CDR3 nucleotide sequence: TGTGCCAGCAGTTTAGTTAAAGGGGGCACCGGGGAACTGTTTTTT. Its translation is CASSLVKGGTGELFF.

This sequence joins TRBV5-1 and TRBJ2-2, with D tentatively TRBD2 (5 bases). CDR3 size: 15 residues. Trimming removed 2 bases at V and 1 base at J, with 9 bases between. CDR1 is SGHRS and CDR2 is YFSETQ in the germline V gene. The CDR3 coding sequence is TGCGCCAGCAGCTTCACTAGAGTGAACACCGGGGAGCTGTTTTTT. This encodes CASSFTRVNTGELFF.

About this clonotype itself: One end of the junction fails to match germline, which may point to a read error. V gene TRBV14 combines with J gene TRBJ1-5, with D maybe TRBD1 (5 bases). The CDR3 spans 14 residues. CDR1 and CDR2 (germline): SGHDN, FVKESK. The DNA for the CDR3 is TGTGCCAGCAGCCGGGCGGGGACGGGTCAGCCCCGGCATTTT. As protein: CASSRAGTGQPRHF. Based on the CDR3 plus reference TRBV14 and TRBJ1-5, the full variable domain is EAGVTQFPSHSVIEKGQTVTLRCDPISGHDNLYWYRRVMGKEIKFLLHFVKESKQDESGMPNNRFLAERTGGTYSTLKVQPAELEDSGVYFCASSRAGTGQPRHFGDGTRLSIL.

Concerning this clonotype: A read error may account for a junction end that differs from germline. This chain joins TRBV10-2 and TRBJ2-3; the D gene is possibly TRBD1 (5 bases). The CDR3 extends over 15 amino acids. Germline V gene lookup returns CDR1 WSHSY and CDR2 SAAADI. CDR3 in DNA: TGCGCCAGCAGTAATAGGTACAGGAGCACAGATACGAAGTATTTT. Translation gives CASSNRYRSTDTKYF.

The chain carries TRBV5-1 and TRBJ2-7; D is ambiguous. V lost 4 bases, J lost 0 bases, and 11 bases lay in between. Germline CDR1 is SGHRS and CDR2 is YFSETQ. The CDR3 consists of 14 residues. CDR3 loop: CASSPVTGSYEQYF. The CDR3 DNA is TGCGCCAGCAGCCCAGTGACTGGCTCCTACGAGCAGTACTTC.

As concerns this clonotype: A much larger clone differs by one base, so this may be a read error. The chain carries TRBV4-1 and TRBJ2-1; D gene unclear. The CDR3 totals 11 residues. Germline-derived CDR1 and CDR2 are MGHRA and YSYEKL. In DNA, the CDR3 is TGCGCCAGCAACCAATACAATGAGCAGTTCTTC. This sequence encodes CASNQYNEQFF.

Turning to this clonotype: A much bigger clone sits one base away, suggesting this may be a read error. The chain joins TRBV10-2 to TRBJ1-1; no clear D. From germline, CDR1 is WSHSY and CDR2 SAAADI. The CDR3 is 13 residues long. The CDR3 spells CACSDGSLTEAFF. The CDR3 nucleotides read TGCGCCTGCAGCGACGGATCCTTAACTGAAGCTTTCTTT.

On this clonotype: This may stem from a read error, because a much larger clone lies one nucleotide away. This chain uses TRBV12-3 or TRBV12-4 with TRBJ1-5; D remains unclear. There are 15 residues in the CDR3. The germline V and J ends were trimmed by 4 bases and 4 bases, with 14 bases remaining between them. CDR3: CASSSSRRPNQPQHF. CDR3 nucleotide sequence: TGTGCCAGCAGTTCCTCTCGACGCCCTAATCAGCCCCAGCATTTT.